The present T cell receptor beta chain was sequenced within a study of T cell repertoires in cytomegalovirus infection. Overall study: Signatures in public TCR beta sequences pointed to both CMV infection and matching HLA type. Overall study findings and caveats: Cumulated frequencies of public TCR beta families served to identify carriers of CMV plus the relevant HLA. The study found HLA-C-restricted CMV-specific TCR beta clonotypes dominating the ex vivo response.

TCRdb reprocessed the reads via MiXCR and lists one record per CDR3 protein. The sample contains about 180,000 distinct CDR3 sequences, approximately 15% of which appear only once. The CDR3 sequence is 14 residues long. Germline assignment: CDR1 DFQATT and CDR2 SNEGSKA (reference sequence). Trimming pared 0 bases from V and 5 bases from J, leaving 13 bases between. As for this clonotype: Antigen specificity is unknown.

The TCR was taken from a human donor in good health (CMV status not recorded). Some clones in this sample may be carry-over from other donors' samples. This rearrangement joins TRBV20-1 to TRBJ2-5; possible D gene TRBD1, 6 bases. The sequencing sample was made of PBMCs. CDR3 sequence reads: CSARDRSQGETQYF. The CDR3 nucleotides read TGCAGTGCTAGAGATAGGAGCCAGGGGGAGACCCAGTACTTC.